Listed below are T cell receptor beta chains from one sample, sequenced in a study of beta chain features in type 1 diabetes. Sequencing was performed with immunoSEQ multiplex PCR; in TCRdb, only in-frame clones are kept and a portion is missing. The sample lists 300,000 to 350,000 clones; approximately 13% were seen once. The material sequenced was naive CD4+ T cells from blood. These receptors all come from a woman under 30 with type 1 diabetes. CDR3s include the opening cysteine and the closing phenylalanine or tryptophan. A D gene is named only where the DNA matches it firmly. The size of a clone is reported for some rows only, either as once, few or many, or as a class for expanded clones.

D gene	clone size	V gene	J gene	CDR3 protein	CDR3 DNA
.	.	TRBV7-2	TRBJ2-3	CASSLQDTQYF	TGTGCCAGCAGCTTACAAGATACGCAGTATTTT
.	few	TRBV10-3	TRBJ2-5	CAISGREQETQYF	TGTGCCATCAGCGGCAGGGAACAAGAGACCCAGTACTTC
.	few	TRBV28	TRBJ1-2	CASRLGRENGYTF	TGTGCCAGCAGACTCGGACGGGAAAATGGCTACACCTTC
TRBD1	.	TRBV7-9	TRBJ1-3	CASSAPTGSGNTIYF	TGTGCCAGCAGCGCCCCGACAGGGTCTGGAAACACCATATATTTT
.	.	TRBV11-2	TRBJ1-1	CASSLRGISEAFF	TGTGCCAGCAGCTTAAGGGGAATAAGTGAAGCTTTCTTT
.	.	TRBV19	TRBJ1-5	CASNKVDSFEPQHF	TGTGCCAGTAATAAGGTTGACAGCTTCGAGCCCCAGCATTTT
.	.	TRBV6-5	TRBJ1-1	CASSFAGSREGTEAFF	TGTGCCAGCAGTTTTGCGGGGTCGAGGGAGGGCACTGAAGCTTTCTTT
TRBD2	.	TRBV6-1	TRBJ2-1	CASNAREGEQFF	TGTGCCAGCAATGCGCGGGAGGGTGAGCAGTTCTTC
TRBD1	.	TRBV19	TRBJ1-2	CASAQGVDYGYTF	TGTGCCAGCGCACAGGGGGTAGACTATGGCTACACCTTC
.	few	TRBV18	TRBJ1-5	CASSPPTANQPQHF	TGTGCCAGCTCACCACCGACAGCAAATCAGCCCCAGCATTTT
TRBD1	.	TRBV5-4	TRBJ2-7	CASSKGGTGGYYEQYF	TGTGCCAGCAGCAAAGGGGGGACAGGGGGATACTACGAGCAGTACTTC
.	.	TRBV11-3	TRBJ2-3	CASSLDFIDTQYF	TGTGCCAGCAGCTTAGACTTTATAGATACGCAGTATTTT
.	.	TRBV7-2	TRBJ1-1	CASSFHRDGTEAFF	TGTGCCAGCAGCTTCCACAGGGATGGCACTGAAGCTTTCTTT